The present TCR beta chain was sequenced within a study of shared clonotypes between healthy human individuals. General study points: Sequencing depth was a factor that was expected to affect clonotype sharing among donors.

Data came from immunoSEQ multiplex PCR; TCRdb stores just in-frame clones and leaves some out. The data hold about 750,000 clones, with approximately 92% observed a single time. Terminally differentiated effector memory CD45RA+ cells were left out of the naive CD8 fraction, which was CD45RO-negative and positively selected for CCR7. Remarks on this clone: Its antigen remains unidentified.

The sample consisted of naive CD8+ T cells sorted from blood. The receptor's source is a man aged 30-40 years in good health.

The CDR3 bases are TGTGCCAGCAGCTGGCGTGGGGGGACGAACACCGGGGAGCTGTTTTTT. Its translation: CASSWRGGTNTGELFF. The chain combines TRBV5-4 with TRBJ2-2, with a possible D match to TRBD2 (6 bases). The CDR3 length is 16 residues. Deletions cut 3 bases from V and 0 bases from J, with 12 bases between. The germline V gene has CDR1 SGHNT and CDR2 YYREEE (reference sequence).